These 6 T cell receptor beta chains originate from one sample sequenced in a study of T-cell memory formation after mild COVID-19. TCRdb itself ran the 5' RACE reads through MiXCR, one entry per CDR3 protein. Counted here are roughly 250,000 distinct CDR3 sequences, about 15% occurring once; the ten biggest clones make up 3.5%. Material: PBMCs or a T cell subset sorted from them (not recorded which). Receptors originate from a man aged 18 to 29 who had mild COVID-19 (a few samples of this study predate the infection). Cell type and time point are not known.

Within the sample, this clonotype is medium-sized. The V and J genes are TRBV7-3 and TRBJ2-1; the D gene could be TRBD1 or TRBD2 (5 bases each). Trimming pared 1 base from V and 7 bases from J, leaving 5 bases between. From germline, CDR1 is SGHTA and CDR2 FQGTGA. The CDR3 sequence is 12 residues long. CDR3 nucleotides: TGTGCCAGCAGCTTAAGGGGGAATGAGCAGTTCTTC. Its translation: CASSLRGNEQFF.

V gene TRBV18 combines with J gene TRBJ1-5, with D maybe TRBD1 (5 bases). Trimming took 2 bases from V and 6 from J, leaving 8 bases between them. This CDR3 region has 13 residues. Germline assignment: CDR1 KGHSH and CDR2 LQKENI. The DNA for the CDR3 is TGTGCCAGCTCACCAGGAGGGGCTCAGCCCCAGCATTTT. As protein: CASSPGGAQPQHF.

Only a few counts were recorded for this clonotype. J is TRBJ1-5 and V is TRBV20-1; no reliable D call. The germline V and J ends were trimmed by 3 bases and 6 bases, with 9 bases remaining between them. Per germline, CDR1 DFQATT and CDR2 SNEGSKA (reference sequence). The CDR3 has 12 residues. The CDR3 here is CSARANSQPQHF. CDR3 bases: TGCAGTGCTAGGGCGAATAGTCAGCCCCAGCATTTT.

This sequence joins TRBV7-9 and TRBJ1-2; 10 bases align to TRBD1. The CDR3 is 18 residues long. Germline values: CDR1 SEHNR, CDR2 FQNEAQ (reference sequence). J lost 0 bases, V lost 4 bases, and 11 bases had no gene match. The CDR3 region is CASSSYGTGESSNYGYTF. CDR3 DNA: TGTGCCAGCAGCTCCTACGGGACAGGGGAATCCTCTAACTATGGCTACACCTTC.

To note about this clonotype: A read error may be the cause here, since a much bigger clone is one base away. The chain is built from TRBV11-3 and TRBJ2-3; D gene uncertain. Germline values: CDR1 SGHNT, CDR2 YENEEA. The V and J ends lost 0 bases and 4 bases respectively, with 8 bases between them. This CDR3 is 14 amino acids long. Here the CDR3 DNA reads TGTGCCAGCAGCTTAGATCTGGTAGCAGATACGCAGTATTTT. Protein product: CASSLDLVADTQYF.

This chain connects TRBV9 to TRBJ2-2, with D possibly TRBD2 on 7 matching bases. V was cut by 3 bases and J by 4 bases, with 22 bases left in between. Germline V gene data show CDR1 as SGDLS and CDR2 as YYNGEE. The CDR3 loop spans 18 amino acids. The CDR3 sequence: CASSGSQGGGATTGELFF. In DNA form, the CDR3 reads TGTGCCAGCAGCGGATCCCAGGGTGGGGGGGCAACCACCGGGGAGCTGTTTTTT.